This entry features one TCR beta chain sequence. Repertoires were generated with immunoSEQ multiplex PCR, while TCRdb's copy carries only in-frame clones and drops some. The top ten clones hold over 1% of a sample with about 160,000 clones, roughly 95% of them seen once. The CDR3 has 11 amino acids. With 5 bases removed from V and 11 bases from J, the gap between germline ends came to 15 bases. Germline CDR1 reads DFQATT; CDR2 reads SNEGSKA (reference sequence). These data originate in a study of control samples from healthy donors and cancer patients. The sequence derives from a woman between 25 and 40 years old in good health. Sequenced: blood. The J gene is TRBJ1-1, the V gene TRBV20-1, with D possibly being TRBD1 (5 bases). CDR3 in DNA: TGCAGTGCTCAGGGCCCTTATATTGCTTTCTTT. Amino acids: CSAQGPYIAFF.